This T cell receptor beta chain emerged from a study of blood T cell repertoires in COVID-19. Study as a whole: Sites across the United States, Italy and Spain contributed samples from acute and convalescent COVID-19.

This table comes from immunoSEQ multiplex PCR, and its TCRdb copy is limited to in-frame clones, with some not included. The data hold 85,000 to 100,000 clones, with about four fifths observed a single time. CDR1 is ENHRY, CDR2 SYGVKD, per germline. The J segment lost 8 bases and the V segment lost 5 bases, leaving 4 bases of the junction unmatched. The CDR3 sequence is 12 residues long. This chain uses TRBV10-3 with TRBJ1-2; 8 positions match TRBD1. The sequenced sample was peripheral blood. The clonotype originates from a human donor in a cohort sampled during active COVID-19. The CDR3, as DNA: TGTGCCATCAGTCTGACAGGGGACGGCTACACCTTC. Protein product: CAISLTGDGYTF.